The 21 T cell receptor beta chains below come from one sample, sequenced in a study of T cell responses to AZD1222 COVID-19 vaccine. The repertoire was sequenced with immunoSEQ multiplex PCR; TCRdb's copy has only in-frame clones and lacks some. The profile shows under 150,000 clones, roughly 90% of them singletons. Sequenced here: peripheral blood, sampled 28 days after the second AZD1222 dose. The receptors derive from an adult who received the AZD1222 COVID-19 vaccine.

This sequence joins TRBV30 and TRBJ1-5, with a possible D match to TRBD1 (5 bases). Trimming took 2 bases from V and 4 from J, leaving 9 bases between them. This CDR3 contains 13 residues. Germline CDR1 is GTSNPN and CDR2 is SVGIG (reference sequence). CDR3 region: CAWSSTGNQPQHF. The CDR3 DNA is TGTGCCTGGAGTTCAACAGGAAATCAGCCCCAGCATTTT. Based on the CDR3 plus reference TRBV30 and TRBJ1-5, the full variable domain is SQTIHQWPATLVQPVGSPLSLECTVEGTSNPNLYWYRQAAGRGLQLLFYSVGIGQISSEVPQNLSASRPQDRQFILSSKKLLLSDSGFYLCAWSSTGNQPQHFGDGTRLSIL.

The V gene is TRBV30, the J gene TRBJ1-6; 8 nucleotides align to TRBD1. Per germline, CDR1 GTSNPN and CDR2 SVGIG (reference sequence). The CDR3 consists of 14 residues. Germline trimming cut 4 bases from V and 7 bases from J; bases unmatched to any gene: 6. Here the CDR3 DNA reads TGTGCCTGGAAACCAGGGGGCGTAAATTCACCCCTCCACTTT. Amino acids: CAWKPGGVNSPLHF.

This chain connects TRBV11-2 to TRBJ1-2, with D possibly being TRBD1 (5 bases). With 2 bases removed from V and 4 bases from J, the gap between germline ends came to 20 bases. The CDR3 contains 17 residues. Germline assignment: CDR1 SGHAT and CDR2 FQNNGV. DNA of the CDR3: TGTGCCAGCAGCTTACTGGGGAACCAGGGTCGGTCCTATGGCTACACCTTC. It specifies CASSLLGNQGRSYGYTF.

The genes are TRBV5-6 and TRBJ2-4, with 7 nucleotides matching TRBD1. The CDR3 covers 14 residues. Germline V lookup: CDR1 SGHDT, CDR2 YYEEEE. V shed 4 bases, J shed 8 bases, and the junction held 9 bases outside the gene matches. CDR3 nucleotide sequence: TGTGCCAGCAGCCTAACAGGGGTAGGGGACATTCAGTACTTC. It specifies CASSLTGVGDIQYF.

The rearrangement joins TRBV9 to TRBJ1-1, with D possibly being TRBD1 (5 bases). Trimming removed 3 bases from V and 3 bases from J, with 9 bases in between. This CDR3 has 13 amino acids. Germline lookup yields CDR1 SGDLS and CDR2 YYNGEE. CDR3 DNA sequence: TGTGCCAGCAGCGGGGACCAGTACACTGAAGCTTTCTTT. Translating it yields CASSGDQYTEAFF. The variable domain in full, with the rest retrieved from reference TRBV9 and TRBJ1-1, is DSGVTQTPKHLITATGQRVTLRCSPRSGDLSVYWYQQSLDQGLQFLIQYYNGEERAKGNILERFSAQQFPDLHSELNLSSLELGDSALYFCASSGDQYTEAFFGQGTRLTVV.

The chain links TRBV7-2 to TRBJ2-5, with D unresolved. CDR1 SGHTA and CDR2 FQGNSA come from the germline V gene. This CDR3 is built from 12 residues. V was pared by 1 base and J by 14 bases, with 14 bases between. DNA of the CDR3: TGTGCCAGCAGCTTAGTCTCGAGACCGTTATACTTC. It codes for CASSLVSRPLYF. Using reference TRBV7-2 and TRBJ2-5 for the parts outside the CDR3, the full variable domain is GAGVSQSPSNKVTEKGKDVELRCDPISGHTALYWYRQSLGQGLEFLIYFQGNSAPDKSGLPSDRFSAERTGGSVSTLTIQRTQQEDSAVYLCASSLVSRPLYFGPGTRLLVL.

The chain recombines TRBV19 with TRBJ1-1; D not certain. Trimming pared 5 bases from V and 2 bases from J, leaving 9 bases between. This CDR3 region has 13 residues. Germline CDR1 is LNHDA and CDR2 is SQIVND (reference sequence). The CDR3 protein is CASSFQSNTEAFF. DNA for the CDR3: TGTGCCAGTAGTTTTCAGTCAAACACTGAAGCTTTCTTT.

This chain joins TRBV5-1 and TRBJ1-6; 9 bases line up with TRBD1. The CDR3 runs to 15 residues. Germline trimming cut 4 bases from V and 7 bases from J; bases unmatched to any gene: 6. CDR1 is SGHRS, CDR2 YFSETQ, per germline. The CDR3 DNA sequence: TGCGCCAGCAGCGGATCCGGGACAGGGAATTCACCCCTCCACTTT. Its protein product is CASSGSGTGNSPLHF. The full variable domain, with the rest looked up from reference TRBV5-1 and TRBJ1-6, is KAGVTQTPRYLIKTRGQQVTLSCSPISGHRSVSWYQQTPGQGLQFLFEYFSETQRNKGNFPGRFSGRQFSNSRSEMNVSTLELGDSALYLCASSGSGTGNSPLHFGNGTRLTVT.

The CDR3 reads CASRPQGSSGNTIYF. The CDR3 DNA sequence: TGTGCCAGCAGACCACAGGGTAGCTCTGGAAACACCATATATTTT. The chain is built from TRBV6-5 and TRBJ1-3; TRBD1 is a possible D gene (6 bases). V was pared by 6 bases and J by 0 bases, with 12 bases between. Per germline, CDR1 MNHEY and CDR2 SVGAGI. This CDR3 is 15 amino acids long.

The chain joins TRBV7-2 to TRBJ2-6; D is uncertain. There are 16 residues in the CDR3. The germline V gene has CDR1 SGHTA and CDR2 FQGNSA. Deletions cut 1 base from V and 1 base from J, with 8 bases between. CDR3 region: CASSLVVGSGANVLTF. The CDR3 bases are TGTGCCAGCAGCTTAGTTGTAGGATCTGGGGCCAACGTCCTGACTTTC.

This chain joins TRBV7-6 and TRBJ1-4; D gene uncertain. The CDR3 has 16 amino acids. V lost 1 base and J 2 bases, leaving 11 bases between the germline ends. Germline CDR1 reads SGHVS; CDR2 reads FNYEAQ. This CDR3 reads CASSLVPQYTNEKLFF. The DNA of the CDR3 is TGTGCCAGCAGCTTAGTCCCTCAGTATACTAATGAAAAACTGTTTTTT.

CDR3 in amino acids: CASSFLTGENTEAFF. CDR3 bases: TGTGCCAGCAGCTTCCTAACAGGGGAGAACACTGAAGCTTTCTTT. This sequence joins TRBV7-9 and TRBJ1-1, with 7 nucleotides matching TRBD1. CDR3 length: 15 residues. Trimming at V came to 3 bases and at J to 1 base, leaving 5 bases not matched to a gene. Looked up from germline, CDR1 is SEHNR and CDR2 is FQNEAQ (reference sequence).

This clone occurred once. The V call is TRBV7-8, the J call TRBJ2-5; D remains ambiguous. CDR1 is SGHVS, CDR2 FQNEAQ, per germline. The CDR3 is 13 residues long. The V and J ends lost 7 bases and 1 base respectively, with 10 bases between them. For the CDR3, the DNA is TGTGCCAGCACCTTCTACCTCCAAGAGACCCAGTACTTC. It is translated as CASTFYLQETQYF. Full variable domain (outside the CDR3, taken from reference TRBV7-8 and TRBJ2-5): GAGVSQSPRYKVAKRGQDVALRCDPISGHVSLFWYQQALGQGPEFLTYFQNEAQLDKSGLPSDRFFAERPEGSVSTLKIQRTQQEDSAVYLCASTFYLQETQYFGPGTRLLVL.

The chain recombines TRBV14 with TRBJ2-7, with 10 bases matching TRBD2. After removal of 2 bases from V and 0 bases from J, the junction contained 16 bases not matched to a gene. Germline loops: CDR1 SGHDN, CDR2 FVKESK. CDR3 length: 20 amino acids. The CDR3 here is CASSQRGTGQLAGSSYEQYF. The CDR3 nucleotides read TGTGCCAGCAGCCAAAGGGGGACAGGTCAACTAGCGGGAAGCTCCTACGAGCAGTACTTC.

The chain combines TRBV19 with TRBJ1-1; D gene ambiguous. The V gene's germline CDR1 is LNHDA and CDR2 SQIVND (reference sequence). Between the trimmed V and J ends, which lost 1 base and 0 bases, there was a span of 3 bases. The CDR3 totals 13 residues. CDR3 in amino acids: CASSIAMNTEAFF. The CDR3 coding sequence is TGTGCCAGTAGTATAGCCATGAACACTGAAGCTTTCTTT.

The CDR3 loop reads CASSTTLGTPVSEAFF. The DNA of the CDR3 is TGTGCCAGTAGTACCACTCTCGGGACACCGGTTTCTGAAGCTTTCTTT. The chain has TRBV19 and TRBJ1-1, with D perhaps TRBD1 (6 bases). This CDR3 region has 16 residues. In germline, CDR1 is LNHDA, CDR2 SQIVND (reference sequence). Trimming stripped 4 bases from V and 6 bases from J, with 21 bases between.

The gene calls are TRBV30 and TRBJ1-5, with D unresolved. The CDR3 totals 14 residues. The V end lost 5 bases, the J end lost 2 bases, and 13 bases lay between the germline ends. Germline lookup yields CDR1 GTSNPN and CDR2 SVGIG (reference sequence). The CDR3 here is CAWGGGFGNQPQHF. As DNA, the CDR3 is TGTGCCTGGGGAGGTGGGTTCGGCAATCAGCCCCAGCATTTT. Complete variable domain (other parts from reference TRBV30 and TRBJ1-5): SQTIHQWPATLVQPVGSPLSLECTVEGTSNPNLYWYRQAAGRGLQLLFYSVGIGQISSEVPQNLSASRPQDRQFILSSKKLLLSDSGFYLCAWGGGFGNQPQHFGDGTRLSIL.

The V call is TRBV6-5, the J call TRBJ1-5, with TRBD1 matching 7 bases. V dropped 6 bases and J dropped 3; count of bases not matched to a gene: 8. The CDR3 is 15 amino acids. Per the germline V gene, CDR1 is MNHEY and CDR2 is SVGAGI. The DNA of the CDR3 is TGTGCCAGCAGGAGAAGACAGGGAGTCAATCAGCCCCAGCATTTT. Its protein product is CASRRRQGVNQPQHF.

This chain links TRBV20-1 with TRBJ1-5, with no clear D. The germline CDR1 and CDR2 sequences are DFQATT and SNEGSKA (reference sequence). The V end lost 3 bases, the J end lost 4 bases, and 10 bases lay between the germline ends. The CDR3 runs to 13 residues. CDR3 sequence: CSASPGPNQPQHF. In DNA form, the CDR3 reads TGCAGTGCTAGTCCCGGACCGAATCAGCCCCAGCATTTT.

The V call is TRBV6-5, the J call TRBJ2-7; 7 bases map to TRBD1. Germline V gene lookup returns CDR1 MNHEY and CDR2 SVGAGI. There are 14 residues in the CDR3. V was pared by 7 bases and J by 4 bases, with 10 bases of the junction left unmatched. CDR3 nucleotides: TGTGCCAGCAAACGACAGGGCGGCAAATACGAGCAGTACGTC. Encoded protein: CASKRQGGKYEQYV.

This clone occurred a few times. The rearrangement joins TRBV4-3 to TRBJ1-1, with D unclear. The CDR3 loop spans 14 amino acids. CDR1 and CDR2 (germline): LGHNA, YSLEER. V was cut by 0 bases and J by 10 bases, with 15 bases left in between. The CDR3 nucleotides read TGCGCCAGCAGCCAAGATTTAGCCTACGTGTCAGCTTTCTTT. Its protein is CASSQDLAYVSAFF.